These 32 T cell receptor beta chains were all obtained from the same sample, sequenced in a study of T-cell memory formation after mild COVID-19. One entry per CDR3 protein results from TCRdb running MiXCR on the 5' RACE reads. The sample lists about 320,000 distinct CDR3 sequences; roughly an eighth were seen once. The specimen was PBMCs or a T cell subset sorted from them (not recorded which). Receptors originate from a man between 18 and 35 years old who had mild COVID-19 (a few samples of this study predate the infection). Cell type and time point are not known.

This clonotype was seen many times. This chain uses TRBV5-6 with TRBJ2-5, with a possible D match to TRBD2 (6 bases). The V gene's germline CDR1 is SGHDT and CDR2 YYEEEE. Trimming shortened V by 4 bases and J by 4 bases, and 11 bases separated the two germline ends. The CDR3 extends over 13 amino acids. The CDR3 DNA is TGTGCCAGCAGCATGACTAGTATAGAGACCCAGTACTTC. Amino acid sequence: CASSMTSIETQYF.

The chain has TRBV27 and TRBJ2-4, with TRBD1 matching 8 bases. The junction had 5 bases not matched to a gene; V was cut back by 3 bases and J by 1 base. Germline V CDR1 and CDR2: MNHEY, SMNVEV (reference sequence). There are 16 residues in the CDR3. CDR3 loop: CASSFRTGRAKNIQYF. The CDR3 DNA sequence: TGTGCCAGCAGTTTTCGGACAGGGCGGGCCAAAAACATTCAGTACTTC.

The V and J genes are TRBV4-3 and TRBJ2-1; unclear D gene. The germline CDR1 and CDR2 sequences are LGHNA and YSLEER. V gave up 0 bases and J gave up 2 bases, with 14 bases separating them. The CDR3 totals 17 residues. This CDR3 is CASSQDRPGVPYNEQFF. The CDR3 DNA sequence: TGCGCCAGCAGCCAAGATCGCCCAGGAGTCCCCTACAATGAGCAGTTCTTC.

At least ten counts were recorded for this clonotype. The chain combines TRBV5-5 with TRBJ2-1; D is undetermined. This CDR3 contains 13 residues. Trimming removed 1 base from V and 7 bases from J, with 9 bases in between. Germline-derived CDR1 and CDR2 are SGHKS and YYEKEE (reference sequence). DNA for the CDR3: TGTGCCAGCAGCTTGATTTTGGGAAATGAGCAGTTCTTC. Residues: CASSLILGNEQFF.

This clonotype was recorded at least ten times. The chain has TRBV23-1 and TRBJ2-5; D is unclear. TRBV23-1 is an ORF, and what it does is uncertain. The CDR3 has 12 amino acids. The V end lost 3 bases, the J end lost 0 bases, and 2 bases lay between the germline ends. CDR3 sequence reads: CASSQYQETQYF. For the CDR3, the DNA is TGCGCCAGCAGTCAGTACCAAGAGACCCAGTACTTC.

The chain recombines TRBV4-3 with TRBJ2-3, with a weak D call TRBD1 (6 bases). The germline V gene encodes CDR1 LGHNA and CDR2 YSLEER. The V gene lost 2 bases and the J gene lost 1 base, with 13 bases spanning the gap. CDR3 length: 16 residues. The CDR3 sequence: CASSQLRDTGTDTQYF. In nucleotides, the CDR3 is TGCGCCAGCAGCCAACTCCGGGACACCGGCACAGATACGCAGTATTTT.

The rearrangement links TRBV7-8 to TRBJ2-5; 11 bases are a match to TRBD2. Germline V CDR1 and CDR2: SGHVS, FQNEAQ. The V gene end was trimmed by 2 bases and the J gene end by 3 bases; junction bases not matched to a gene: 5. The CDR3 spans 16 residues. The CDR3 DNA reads TGTGCCAGCAGCTTATTAGGGACTAGCGGAGAAGAGACCCAGTACTTC. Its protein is CASSLLGTSGEETQYF.

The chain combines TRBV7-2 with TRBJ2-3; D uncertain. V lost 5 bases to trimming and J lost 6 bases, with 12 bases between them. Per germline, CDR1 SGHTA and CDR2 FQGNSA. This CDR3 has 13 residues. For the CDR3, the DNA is TGTGCCAGCAGCCTCACCCATGGCGATACGCAGTATTTT. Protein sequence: CASSLTHGDTQYF.

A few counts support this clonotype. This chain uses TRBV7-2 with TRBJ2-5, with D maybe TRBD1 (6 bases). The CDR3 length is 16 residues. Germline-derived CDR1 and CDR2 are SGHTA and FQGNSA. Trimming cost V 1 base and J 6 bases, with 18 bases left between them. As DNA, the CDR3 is TGTGCCAGCAGCTTAGGAGGTGGGGGCCCGTGGAAGACCCAGTACTTC. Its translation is CASSLGGGGPWKTQYF.

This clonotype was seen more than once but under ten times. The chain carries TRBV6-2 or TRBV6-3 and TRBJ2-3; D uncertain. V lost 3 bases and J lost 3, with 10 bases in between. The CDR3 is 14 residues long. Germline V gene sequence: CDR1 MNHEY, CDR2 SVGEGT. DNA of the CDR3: TGTGCCAGCAGTTATCACCTCCGGACAGATACGCAGTATTTT. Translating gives CASSYHLRTDTQYF.

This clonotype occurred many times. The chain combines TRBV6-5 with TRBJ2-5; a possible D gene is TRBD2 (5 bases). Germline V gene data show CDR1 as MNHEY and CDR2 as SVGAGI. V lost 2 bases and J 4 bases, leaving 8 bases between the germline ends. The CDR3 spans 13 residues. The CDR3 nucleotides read TGTGCCAGCAGTTACAGGGAGCGAGAGACCCAGTACTTC. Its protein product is CASSYRERETQYF.

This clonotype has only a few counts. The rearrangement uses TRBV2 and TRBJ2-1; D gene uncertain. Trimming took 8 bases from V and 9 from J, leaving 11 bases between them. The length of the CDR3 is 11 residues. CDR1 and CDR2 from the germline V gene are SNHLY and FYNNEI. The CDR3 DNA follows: TGTGCCAGCCTGGGTCGGGCTGAGCAGTTCTTC. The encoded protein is CASLGRAEQFF.

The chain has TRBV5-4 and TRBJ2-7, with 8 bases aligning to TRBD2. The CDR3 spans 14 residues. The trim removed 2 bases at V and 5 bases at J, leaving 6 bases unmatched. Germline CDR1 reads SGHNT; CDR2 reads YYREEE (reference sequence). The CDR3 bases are TGTGCCAGCAGCTTCGGGGGGGCCGATAACGAGCAGTACTTC. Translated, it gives CASSFGGADNEQYF.

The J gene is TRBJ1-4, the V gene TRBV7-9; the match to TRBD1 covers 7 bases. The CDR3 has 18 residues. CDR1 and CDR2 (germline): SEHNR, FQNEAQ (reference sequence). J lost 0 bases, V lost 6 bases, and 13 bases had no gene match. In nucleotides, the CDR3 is TGTGCCAGCAGTGGCCGGGACAGCGCTAAAGCAACTAATGAAAAACTGTTTTTT. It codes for CASSGRDSAKATNEKLFF.

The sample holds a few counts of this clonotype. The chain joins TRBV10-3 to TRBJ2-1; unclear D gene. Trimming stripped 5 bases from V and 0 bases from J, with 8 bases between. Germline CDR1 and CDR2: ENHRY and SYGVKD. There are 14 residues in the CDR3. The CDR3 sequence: CAISMPGSYNEQFF. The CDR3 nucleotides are TGTGCCATCAGTATGCCGGGCTCCTACAATGAGCAGTTCTTC.

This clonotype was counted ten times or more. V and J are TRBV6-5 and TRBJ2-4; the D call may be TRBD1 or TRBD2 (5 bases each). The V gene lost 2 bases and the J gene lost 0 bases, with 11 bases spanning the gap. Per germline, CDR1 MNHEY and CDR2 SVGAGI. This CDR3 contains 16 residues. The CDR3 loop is CASSYLPRGAKNIQYF. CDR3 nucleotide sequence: TGTGCCAGCAGTTACCTCCCGAGGGGAGCCAAAAACATTCAGTACTTC.

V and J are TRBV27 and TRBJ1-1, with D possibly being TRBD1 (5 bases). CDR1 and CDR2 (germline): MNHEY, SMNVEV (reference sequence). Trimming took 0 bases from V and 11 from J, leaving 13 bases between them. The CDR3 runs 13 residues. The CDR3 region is CASSLSQGRRAFF. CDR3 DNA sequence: TGTGCCAGCAGTTTATCTCAGGGTAGGCGGGCTTTCTTT.

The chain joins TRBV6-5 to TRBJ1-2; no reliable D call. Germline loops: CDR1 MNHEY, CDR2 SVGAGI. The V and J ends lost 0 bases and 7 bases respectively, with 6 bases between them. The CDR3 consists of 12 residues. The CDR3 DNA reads TGTGCCAGCAGTTACTCGAAAGGTGGCTACACCTTC. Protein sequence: CASSYSKGGYTF.

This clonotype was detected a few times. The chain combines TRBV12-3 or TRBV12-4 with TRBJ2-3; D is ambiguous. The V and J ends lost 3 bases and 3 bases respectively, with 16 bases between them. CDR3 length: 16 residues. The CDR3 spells CASSFDALLLTDTQYF. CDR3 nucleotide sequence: TGTGCCAGCAGTTTTGATGCTTTATTGTTAACAGATACGCAGTATTTT.

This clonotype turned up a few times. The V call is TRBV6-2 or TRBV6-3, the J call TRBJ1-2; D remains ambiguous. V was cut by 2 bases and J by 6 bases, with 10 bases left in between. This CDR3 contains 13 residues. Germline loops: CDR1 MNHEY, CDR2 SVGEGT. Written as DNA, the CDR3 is TGTGCCAGCAGTTACCCCGGACGTGATGGCTACACCTTC. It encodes CASSYPGRDGYTF.

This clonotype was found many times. The CDR3 spells CSARSGTVNTEAFF. CDR3 nucleotide sequence: TGCAGTGCTCGATCCGGGACAGTGAACACTGAAGCTTTCTTT. The chain joins TRBV20-1 to TRBJ1-1; 7 bases are a match to TRBD1. The junction had 6 bases not matched to a gene; V was cut back by 5 bases and J by 0 bases. Germline V gene sequence: CDR1 DFQATT, CDR2 SNEGSKA (reference sequence). The CDR3 extends over 14 amino acids.

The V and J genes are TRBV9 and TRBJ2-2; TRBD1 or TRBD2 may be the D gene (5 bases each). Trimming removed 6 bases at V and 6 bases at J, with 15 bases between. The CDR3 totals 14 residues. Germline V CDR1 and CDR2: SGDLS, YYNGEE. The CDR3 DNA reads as TGTGCCAGCACCGAGGGCAGGGTAGCCGGGGAGCTGTTTTTT. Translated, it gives CASTEGRVAGELFF.

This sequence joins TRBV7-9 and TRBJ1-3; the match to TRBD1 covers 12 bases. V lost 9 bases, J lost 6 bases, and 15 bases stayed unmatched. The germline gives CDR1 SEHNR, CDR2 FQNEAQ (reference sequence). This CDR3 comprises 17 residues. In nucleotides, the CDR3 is TGTGCCAGTGAGATGCCTCGGGACAGGGGGCTTGAAAACACCATATATTTT. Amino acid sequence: CASEMPRDRGLENTIYF.

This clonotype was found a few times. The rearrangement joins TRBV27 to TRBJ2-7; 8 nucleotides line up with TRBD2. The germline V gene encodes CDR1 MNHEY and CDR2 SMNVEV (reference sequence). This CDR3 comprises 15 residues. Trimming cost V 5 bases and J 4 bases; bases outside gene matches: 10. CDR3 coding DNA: TGTGCCAGCAGTAAACGGCCCGGGGGGGTATACGAGCAGTACTTC. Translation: CASSKRPGGVYEQYF.

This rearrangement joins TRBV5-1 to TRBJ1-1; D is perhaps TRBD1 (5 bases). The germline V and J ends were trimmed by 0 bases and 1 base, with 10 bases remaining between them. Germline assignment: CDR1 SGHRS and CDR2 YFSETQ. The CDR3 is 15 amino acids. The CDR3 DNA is TGCGCCAGCAGCTTGGCGAGGGGCTGGAACACTGAAGCTTTCTTT. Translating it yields CASSLARGWNTEAFF.

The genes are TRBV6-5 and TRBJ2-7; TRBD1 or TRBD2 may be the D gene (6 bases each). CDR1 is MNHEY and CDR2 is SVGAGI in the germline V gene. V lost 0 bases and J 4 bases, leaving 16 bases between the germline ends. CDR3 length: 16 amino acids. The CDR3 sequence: CASSYSGGRGGYEQYF. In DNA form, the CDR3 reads TGTGCCAGCAGTTACTCGGGCGGCAGAGGGGGGTACGAGCAGTACTTC.

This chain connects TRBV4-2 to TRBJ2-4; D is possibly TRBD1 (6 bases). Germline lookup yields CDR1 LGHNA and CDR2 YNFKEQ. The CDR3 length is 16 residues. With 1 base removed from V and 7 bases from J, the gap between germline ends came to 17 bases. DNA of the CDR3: TGTGCCAGCAGCCAAGCCGGACCAGGGGAGAGGAACATTCAGTACTTC. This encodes CASSQAGPGERNIQYF.

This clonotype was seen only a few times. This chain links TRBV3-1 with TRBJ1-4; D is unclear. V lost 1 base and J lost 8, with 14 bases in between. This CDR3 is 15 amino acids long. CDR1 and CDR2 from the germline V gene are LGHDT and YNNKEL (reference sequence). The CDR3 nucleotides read TGTGCCAGCAGCCAAGGTTGGTCACAGTTGGAAAAACTGTTTTTT. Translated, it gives CASSQGWSQLEKLFF. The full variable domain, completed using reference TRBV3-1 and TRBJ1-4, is DTAVSQTPKYLVTQMGNDKSIKCEQNLGHDTMYWYKQDSKKFLKIMFSYNNKELIINETVPNRFSPKSPDKAHLNLHINSLELGDSAVYFCASSQGWSQLEKLFFGSGTQLSVL.

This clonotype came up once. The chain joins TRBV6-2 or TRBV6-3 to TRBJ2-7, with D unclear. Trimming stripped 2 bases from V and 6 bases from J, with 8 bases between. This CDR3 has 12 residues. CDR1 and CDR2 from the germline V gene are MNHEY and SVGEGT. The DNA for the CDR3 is TGTGCCAGCAGTTACAGCACGGGCGAGCAGTACGTC. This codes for CASSYSTGEQYV.

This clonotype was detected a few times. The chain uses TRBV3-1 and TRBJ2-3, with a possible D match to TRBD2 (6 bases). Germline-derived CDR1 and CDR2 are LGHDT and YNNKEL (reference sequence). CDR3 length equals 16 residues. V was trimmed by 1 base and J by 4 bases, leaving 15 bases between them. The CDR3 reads CASSQVTGRGADTQYF. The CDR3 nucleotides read TGTGCCAGCAGCCAAGTGACGGGGCGGGGTGCAGATACGCAGTATTTT.

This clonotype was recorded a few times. CDR3 in amino acids: CASRRGLGVAEAFF. The CDR3 DNA reads as TGTGCCAGCAGGAGGGGGTTGGGAGTCGCTGAAGCTTTCTTT. This chain joins TRBV27 and TRBJ1-1, with a possible D match to TRBD1 (6 bases). V gave up 6 bases and J gave up 6 bases, with 17 bases separating them. Germline CDR1 reads MNHEY; CDR2 reads SMNVEV (reference sequence). The CDR3 length is 14 residues.

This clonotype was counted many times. The chain's CDR3 is CASSQDLRLAGPSTVQYF. CDR3 DNA: TGTGCCAGCAGCCAAGATTTGCGGCTAGCGGGGCCATCTACGGTGCAGTACTTC. This sequence joins TRBV3-1 and TRBJ2-7, with 9 bases aligning to TRBD2. The CDR3 is made up of 18 amino acids. From germline, CDR1 is LGHDT and CDR2 YNNKEL (reference sequence). The trim removed 0 bases at V and 9 bases at J, leaving 18 bases unmatched.